This passage covers 17 T cell receptor beta chains from one sample sequenced in a study of blood T cell repertoires in COVID-19. Assay: immunoSEQ multiplex PCR; the TCRdb copy retains only in-frame clones and omits some. The table shows approximately 22,000 clones, with roughly four fifths occurring only once. Sequenced: peripheral blood. The source of these receptors is a woman in her 70s with COVID-19, enrolled during active disease.

Here the CDR3 reads CASRLDRGTNTEAFF. CDR3 coding DNA: TGTGCCAGTAGACTTGACAGGGGGACGAACACTGAAGCTTTCTTT. V gene TRBV19 combines with J gene TRBJ1-1; 9 bases are a match to TRBD1. With 6 bases clipped from V and 1 base from J, the junction kept 6 bases outside the gene matches. The CDR3 is 15 amino acids. The germline gives CDR1 LNHDA, CDR2 SQIVND (reference sequence).

This rearrangement joins TRBV4-1 to TRBJ1-5; D gene uncertain. Germline CDR1 reads MGHRA; CDR2 reads YSYEKL. The CDR3 runs 18 residues. Trimming took 3 bases from V and 2 from J, leaving 20 bases between them. The DNA of the CDR3 is TGCGCCAGCAGCCACCTCGGTAGAGCGGCTCGGGGCAATCAGCCCCAGCATTTT. Its translation is CASSHLGRAARGNQPQHF.

The rearrangement uses TRBV4-3 and TRBJ1-2, with 7 bases lining up with TRBD1. V shed 5 bases and J 4 bases; nucleotides not matched to a gene: 4. CDR3 length equals 13 residues. Germline-derived CDR1 and CDR2 are LGHNA and YSLEER. CDR3 loop: CASSASGGYGYTF. For the CDR3, the DNA is TGCGCCAGCAGCGCCTCAGGGGGCTATGGCTACACCTTC.

This clone came up once. This sequence joins TRBV6-2 or TRBV6-3 and TRBJ1-2; possibly TRBD1 for D (5 bases). The CDR3 totals 17 residues. Germline-derived CDR1 and CDR2 are MNHEY and SVGEGT. V was clipped by 0 bases and J by 8 bases, with 22 bases between them. As DNA, the CDR3 is TGTGCCAGCAGTTACTCGAGGACAAAACCAGCCGCGGAGGGCTACACCTTC. Protein: CASSYSRTKPAAEGYTF.

The rearrangement uses TRBV27 and TRBJ1-1, with 7 bases lining up with TRBD1. The length of the CDR3 is 15 residues. Losses at the gene ends were 4 bases for V and 0 bases for J; bases not matched to a gene: 5. Germline V CDR1 and CDR2: MNHEY, SMNVEV (reference sequence). The CDR3 DNA sequence: TGTGCCAGCAGTTCCCAGGGACAGATGAACACTGAAGCTTTCTTT. Protein product: CASSSQGQMNTEAFF.

The chain employs TRBV10-3 and TRBJ1-1; 7 bases are shared with TRBD1. Trimming at V came to 11 bases and at J to 6 bases, leaving 15 bases not matched to a gene. Germline V gives CDR1 ENHRY, CDR2 SYGVKD. The CDR3 spans 14 residues. The CDR3 bases are TGTGCCTCCCACAGGGGCCCCCTGAGCCCTGAAGCTTTCTTT. This encodes CASHRGPLSPEAFF.

The chain carries TRBV11-3 and TRBJ2-1; a weak D match, TRBD2 (7 bases). The CDR3 totals 16 residues. The V gene's germline CDR1 is SGHNT and CDR2 YENEEA. Trimming took 5 bases from V and 7 from J, leaving 21 bases between them. CDR3 bases: TGTGCCAGCAGCCTCGACGGGGGGCCAGGTCGGAATGAGCAGTTCTTC. Translated, it gives CASSLDGGPGRNEQFF.

The chain recombines TRBV6-5 with TRBJ1-5; tentatively, D is TRBD1 (6 bases). The V end lost 6 bases, the J end lost 5 bases, and 14 bases lay between the germline ends. Germline CDR1 and CDR2: MNHEY and SVGAGI. CDR3 length equals 14 residues. The CDR3 here is CASRPRGADQPQHF. The DNA of the CDR3 is TGTGCCAGCAGGCCACGGGGGGCTGATCAGCCCCAGCATTTT.

As DNA, the CDR3 is TGTGCCAGCAGTTACTATGGGACAGATAGCAATCAGCCCCAGCATTTT. Encoded protein: CASSYYGTDSNQPQHF. The V gene is TRBV6-2 or TRBV6-3, the J gene TRBJ1-5, with 7 bases matching TRBD1. V trimming: 1 base; J trimming: 0 bases; junction bases outside the gene matches: 3. CDR3 length: 16 residues. Germline CDR1 is MNHEY and CDR2 is SVGEGT.

The rearrangement joins TRBV12-5 to TRBJ2-1, with 8 positions matching TRBD1. The V gene end was trimmed by 1 base and the J gene end by 1 base; junction bases not matched to a gene: 6. Germline-derived CDR1 and CDR2 are LGHNT and FRNRAP. CDR3 length: 17 amino acids. DNA for the CDR3: TGTGCTAGTGGTTTGGCTGGACAGGGTAGATCCTACAATGAGCAGTTCTTC. This codes for CASGLAGQGRSYNEQFF.

This clone is a singleton in its sample. The chain is built from TRBV27 and TRBJ1-1; a possible D gene is TRBD1 (5 bases). Germline CDR1 MNHEY, CDR2 SMNVEV (reference sequence). The CDR3 length is 13 residues. The V end was cut by 6 bases, the J end by 3 bases, with 11 bases between. CDR3 in amino acids: CASSAGLYTEAFF. The CDR3 nucleotides are TGTGCCAGCAGCGCGGGGCTCTACACTGAAGCTTTCTTT.

This chain uses TRBV7-2 with TRBJ2-3; 7 nucleotides line up with TRBD2. The germline V gene encodes CDR1 SGHTA and CDR2 FQGNSA. The trim removed 4 bases at V and 1 base at J, leaving 2 bases unmatched. The CDR3 has 14 amino acids. The CDR3 loop reads CASSYLAGTDTQYF. The CDR3 bases are TGTGCCAGCAGCTACCTAGCGGGCACAGATACGCAGTATTTT.

Details on this clone: In the same sample, other DNA sequences code for this CDR3. The chain is built from TRBV6-5 and TRBJ1-1; D gene unclear. CDR3 length equals 14 residues. Germline values: CDR1 MNHEY, CDR2 SVGAGI. V was cut by 0 bases and J by 1 base, with 6 bases left in between. CDR3 DNA sequence: TGTGCCAGCAGTTACTCTCCGGGGAACACTGAAGCTTTCTTT. Protein: CASSYSPGNTEAFF.

J is TRBJ1-1 and V is TRBV19, with D possibly being TRBD1 (6 bases). Germline V gene data show CDR1 as LNHDA and CDR2 as SQIVND (reference sequence). The V gene lost 10 bases and the J gene lost 1 base, with 22 bases spanning the gap. CDR3 length: 16 residues. The CDR3 DNA reads TGTGCCACCCACGAGCATCCGGGGGGCGGGAACACTGAAGCTTTCTTT. Amino acid sequence: CATHEHPGGGNTEAFF.

The chain carries TRBV7-8 and TRBJ2-5; TRBD1 matches 9 bases. In germline, CDR1 is SGHVS, CDR2 FQNEAQ. The CDR3 is 17 amino acids. J lost 5 bases, V lost 4 bases, and 14 bases had no gene match. CDR3 DNA: TGTGCCAGCAGCTATATAACAGGGGGCTATAAGCAGGAGACCCAGTACTTC. This encodes CASSYITGGYKQETQYF.

The J gene is TRBJ2-7, the V gene TRBV7-8, with D hard to call. The CDR3 is 13 residues long. Germline CDR1 reads SGHVS; CDR2 reads FQNEAQ. V was shortened by 1 base and J by 3 bases, with 7 bases between the two germline ends. The CDR3 sequence: CASSLGVGYEQYF. The CDR3 DNA reads as TGTGCCAGCAGCTTAGGAGTTGGCTACGAGCAGTACTTC.

The chain is built from TRBV7-8 and TRBJ1-5; a weak D match, TRBD1 (5 bases). V was shortened by 4 bases and J by 4 bases, with 14 bases between the two germline ends. Germline lookup yields CDR1 SGHVS and CDR2 FQNEAQ. The length of the CDR3 is 15 residues. CDR3 nucleotide sequence: TGTGCCAGCAGCTCCAGGGTAGACAGAAATCAGCCCCAGCATTTT. As protein: CASSSRVDRNQPQHF.